This T cell receptor beta chain derives from a study of T cells in Graves' hyperthyroidism and ophthalmopathy. Study outcomes and limitations: Most clonotypes expanded in thyroid above 0.001 were likewise present in blood.

The trim removed 5 bases at V and 0 bases at J, leaving 3 bases unmatched. From germline, CDR1 is SNHLY and CDR2 FYNNEI. The CDR3 contains 16 residues. TCR beta CDR3 sequences were amplified from RNA transcripts. HTBI primers were used for first-round RT-PCR of the TCR CDR3. One entry per CDR3 protein, called by TCRdb with MiXCR from the multiplex PCR reads. The data show 600,000 to 750,000 distinct CDR3 sequences, roughly a sixth seen once. Ten or more counts support this clonotype. Its antigen is not identified. Patients aged 18 to 65 had newly diagnosed hyperthyroidism lasting under 2 months. Input material: blood. The rearrangement uses TRBV2 and TRBJ2-3, with 12 bases fitting TRBD2. This sequence was found in a man aged 50 or older with Graves' hyperthyroidism. CDR3 bases: TGTGCCAGCAGTCGGACTAGCGGGACTAGCACAGATACGCAGTATTTT. Translation: CASSRTSGTSTDTQYF.